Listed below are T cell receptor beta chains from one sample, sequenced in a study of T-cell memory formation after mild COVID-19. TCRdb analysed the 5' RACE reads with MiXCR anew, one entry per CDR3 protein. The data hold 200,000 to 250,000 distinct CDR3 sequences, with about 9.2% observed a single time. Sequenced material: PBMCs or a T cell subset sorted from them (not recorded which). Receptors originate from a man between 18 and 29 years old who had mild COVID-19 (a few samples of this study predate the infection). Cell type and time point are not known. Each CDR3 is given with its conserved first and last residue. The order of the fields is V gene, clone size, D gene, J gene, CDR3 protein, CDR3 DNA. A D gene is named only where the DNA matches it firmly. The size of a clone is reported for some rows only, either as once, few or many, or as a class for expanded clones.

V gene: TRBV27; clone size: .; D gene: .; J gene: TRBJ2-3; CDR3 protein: CASHTGHRTDTQYF; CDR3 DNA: TGTGCCAGCCATACGGGACACCGCACAGATACGCAGTATTTT
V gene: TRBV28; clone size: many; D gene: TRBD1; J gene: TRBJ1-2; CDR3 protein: CASRDSRSYGYTF; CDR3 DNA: TGTGCCAGCCGGGACAGCCGTTCTTATGGCTACACCTTC
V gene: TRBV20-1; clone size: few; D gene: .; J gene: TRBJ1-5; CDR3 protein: CSARAQPVQPQHF; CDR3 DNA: TGCAGTGCTAGGGCCCAACCAGTTCAGCCCCAGCATTTT
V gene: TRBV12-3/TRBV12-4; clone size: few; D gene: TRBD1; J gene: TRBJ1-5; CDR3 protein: CASSIRTGALMYSNQPQHF; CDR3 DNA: TGTGCCAGCAGTATAAGGACAGGGGCGTTAATGTATAGCAATCAGCCCCAGCATTTT
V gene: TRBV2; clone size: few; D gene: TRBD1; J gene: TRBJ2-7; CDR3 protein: CASRTPRGPEVESTYEQYF; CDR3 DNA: TGTGCCAGCAGAACCCCCAGGGGGCCGGAGGTTGAGAGCACCTACGAGCAGTACTTC
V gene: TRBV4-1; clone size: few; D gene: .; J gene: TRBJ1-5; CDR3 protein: CASSQDDPRERPDQPQHF; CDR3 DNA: TGCGCCAGCAGCCAAGATGATCCGAGGGAAAGGCCTGATCAGCCCCAGCATTTT
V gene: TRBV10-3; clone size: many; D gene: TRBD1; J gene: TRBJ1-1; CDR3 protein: CAISESTGRGTEAFF; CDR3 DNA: TGTGCCATCAGTGAGTCGACAGGGAGGGGAACTGAAGCTTTCTTT
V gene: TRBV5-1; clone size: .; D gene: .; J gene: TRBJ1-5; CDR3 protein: CASSLEPTNQPQHF; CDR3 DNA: TGCGCCAGCAGCTTAGAACCGACAAATCAGCCCCAGCATTTT
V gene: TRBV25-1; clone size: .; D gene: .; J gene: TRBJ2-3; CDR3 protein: CASSEQWSGTQYF; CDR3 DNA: TGTGCCAGCAGTGAACAATGGAGTGGTACGCAGTATTTT
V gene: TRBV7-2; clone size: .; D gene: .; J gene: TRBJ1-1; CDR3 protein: CASSRPLAGTEAFF; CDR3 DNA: TGTGCCAGCAGCCGTCCGCTTGCGGGAACTGAAGCTTTCTTT
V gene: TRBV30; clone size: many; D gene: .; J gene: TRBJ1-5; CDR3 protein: CACAGGLSNQPQHF; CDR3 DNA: TGTGCCTGTGCCGGGGGCCTAAGCAATCAGCCCCAGCATTTT
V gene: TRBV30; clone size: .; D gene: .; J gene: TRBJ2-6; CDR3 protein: CAWSSGSGANVLTF; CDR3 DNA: TGTGCCTGGAGTAGCGGCTCTGGGGCCAACGTCCTGACTTTC
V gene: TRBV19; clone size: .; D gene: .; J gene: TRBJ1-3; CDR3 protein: CASLKGPGNTIYF; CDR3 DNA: TGTGCCAGCCTCAAGGGGCCCGGAAACACCATATATTTT
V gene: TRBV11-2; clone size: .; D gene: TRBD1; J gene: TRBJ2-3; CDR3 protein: CASSRDRASDTQYF; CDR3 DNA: TGTGCCAGCAGCCGGGACAGGGCATCAGATACGCAGTATTTT
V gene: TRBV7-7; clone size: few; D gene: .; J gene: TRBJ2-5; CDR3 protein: CASTPQGSPGETQYF; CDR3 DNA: TGTGCCAGCACTCCCCAGGGGTCTCCAGGAGAGACCCAGTACTTC
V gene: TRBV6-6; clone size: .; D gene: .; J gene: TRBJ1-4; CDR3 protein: CASRASGGARGEKLFF; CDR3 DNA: TGTGCCAGCAGAGCATCGGGGGGGGCCCGGGGAGAAAAACTGTTTTTT
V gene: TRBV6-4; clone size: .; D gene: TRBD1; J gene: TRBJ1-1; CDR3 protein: CASSRAGGTEAFF; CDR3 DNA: TGTGCCAGCTCCCGAGCAGGGGGCACTGAAGCTTTCTTT
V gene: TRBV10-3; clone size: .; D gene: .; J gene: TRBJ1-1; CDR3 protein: CAIRGTSIDTEAFF; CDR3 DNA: TGTGCCATCAGGGGGACCTCCATAGACACTGAAGCTTTCTTT
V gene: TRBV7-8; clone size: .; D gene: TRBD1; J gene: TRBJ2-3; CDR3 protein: CASRQKASGTGRTDTQYF; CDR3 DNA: TGTGCCAGCAGACAAAAAGCGTCCGGGACAGGGCGCACAGATACGCAGTATTTT
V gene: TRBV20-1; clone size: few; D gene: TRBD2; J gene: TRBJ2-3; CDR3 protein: CSASVAGGVQDTQYF; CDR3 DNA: TGCAGTGCTAGTGTAGCGGGGGGGGTTCAAGATACGCAGTATTTT
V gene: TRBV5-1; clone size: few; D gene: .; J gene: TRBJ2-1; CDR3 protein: CASSLSEPLRDEQFF; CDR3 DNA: TGCGCCAGCAGCTTGAGTGAGCCCCTGCGGGATGAGCAGTTCTTC
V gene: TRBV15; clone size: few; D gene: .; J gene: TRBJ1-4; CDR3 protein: CATSTAGATNEKLFF; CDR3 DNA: TGTGCCACCAGCACAGCAGGGGCTACTAATGAAAAACTGTTTTTT
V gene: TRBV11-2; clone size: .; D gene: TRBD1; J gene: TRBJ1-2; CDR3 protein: CASSLPGTGSGGYTF; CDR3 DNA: TGTGCCAGCAGCCTACCCGGGACAGGGAGTGGTGGCTACACCTTC
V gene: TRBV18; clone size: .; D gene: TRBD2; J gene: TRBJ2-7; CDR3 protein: CASSWTSGIYEQYF; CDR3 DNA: TGTGCCAGCTCGTGGACTAGCGGCATTTACGAGCAGTACTTC
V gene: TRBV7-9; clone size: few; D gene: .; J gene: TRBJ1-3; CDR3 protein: CASSLQGNSGNTIYF; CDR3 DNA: TGTGCCAGCAGCTTACAGGGCAACTCTGGAAACACCATATATTTT
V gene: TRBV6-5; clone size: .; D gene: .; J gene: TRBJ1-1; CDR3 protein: CASSYFRHQNTEAFF; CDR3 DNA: TGTGCCAGCAGTTACTTTCGGCACCAGAACACTGAAGCTTTCTTT
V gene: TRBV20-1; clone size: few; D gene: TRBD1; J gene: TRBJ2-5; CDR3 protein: CSAVDRVGRETQYF; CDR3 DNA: TGCAGTGCTGTAGACAGGGTCGGTCGTGAGACCCAGTACTTC
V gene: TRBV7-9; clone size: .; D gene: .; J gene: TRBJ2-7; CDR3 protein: CASSPRPGDSYEQYF; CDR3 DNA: TGTGCCAGCAGTCCCCGTCCAGGGGACTCCTACGAGCAGTACTTC